This T cell receptor beta chain derives from a study of T cells in Graves' hyperthyroidism and ophthalmopathy. This clonotype was counted ten times or more. Its antigen is undetermined. CDR1 SGDLS and CDR2 YYNGEE come from the germline V gene. Trimming cost V 0 bases and J 5 bases, with 11 bases left between them. The CDR3 is 15 residues long. Hyperthyroidism of Graves' type that showed no ophthalmopathy progression within 18 months was stable. The study excluded patients with uncontrolled infection, other autoimmune disease, pregnancy or lactation. Amplification of TCR beta CDR3 regions was performed using RNA transcripts as template. A set of HTBI primers served as the primers for a first-round RT-PCR of the TCR CDR3. Each CDR3 protein is one row after TCRdb ran MiXCR on the multiplex PCR reads. The sample shows more than 100,000 distinct CDR3 sequences, 47% of them seen only once. Study observations and caveats: Blood also held most thyroid clonotypes expanded beyond 0.001.

The sequence came from a man aged 40-49 years with Graves' hyperthyroidism. V usage is TRBV9 and J usage is TRBJ1-4; possible D gene TRBD1, 6 bases. What was sequenced was blood. The CDR3 nucleotides are TGTGCCAGCAGCGTAGGACAGGTCTCAAATGAAAAACTGTTTTTT. This codes for CASSVGQVSNEKLFF.